The source of this T cell receptor (beta chain) is a study of shared clonotypes between healthy human individuals. Study observations and caveats: Larger estimated richness was generally seen in naive subsets than in memory subsets. Sequencing depth was a factor that was expected to affect clonotype sharing among donors.

A word on this clone: Its antigen is unidentified.

Only in-frame clones appear in the TCRdb table, and some are missing; sequencing was by immunoSEQ multiplex PCR. The data contain hundreds of thousands of clones, 73% of them singletons. The sequence was collected from a man aged 25-45 years in good health. Sequenced sample: memory CD4+ T cells sorted from blood. Subset in this sample: CD45RA-negative fraction.

The CDR3 spells CASSFLAGRGTEQFF. CDR3 sequence (DNA): TGTGCCAGCAGCTTCCTCGCGGGGAGGGGCACTGAGCAGTTCTTC. V is TRBV11-2 and J is TRBJ2-1; 7 nucleotides align to TRBD2. The CDR3 contains 15 residues. Germline-derived CDR1 and CDR2 are SGHAT and FQNNGV. J was trimmed by 9 bases and V by 3 bases; bases with no gene match: 11.